The 32 T cell receptor beta chains reported below all come from one sample, sequenced in a study of blood T cell repertoires in COVID-19. Some clones are missing from TCRdb's copy, which holds only in-frame ones; the method was immunoSEQ multiplex PCR. This table has approximately 100,000 clones, 92% appearing once. Sequencing was done on a sample of peripheral blood. The receptor source for this set is a man between 65 and 85 years old with acute or convalescent COVID-19.

The chain couples TRBV5-1 to TRBJ1-4; D perhaps matches TRBD1 (5 bases). The V gene's germline CDR1 is SGHRS and CDR2 YFSETQ. V was pared by 0 bases and J by 5 bases, with 14 bases between. There are 16 residues in the CDR3. CDR3 residues: CASSLVGGSPNEKLFF. The DNA for the CDR3 is TGCGCCAGCAGCTTGGTGGGGGGTAGTCCCAATGAAAAACTGTTTTTT.

V and J are TRBV6-1 and TRBJ2-4, with TRBD1 identical over 8 bases. V was pared by 3 bases and J by 0 bases, with 4 bases of the junction left unmatched. CDR3 size: 16 residues. CDR1 and CDR2 (germline): MNHNS, SASEGT. In DNA, the CDR3 is TGTGCCAGCAGTGACCGGACAGGGCTAGCCAAAAACATTCAGTACTTC. Protein product: CASSDRTGLAKNIQYF.

The genes are TRBV27 and TRBJ2-6; the match to TRBD1 covers 10 bases. This CDR3 has 18 amino acids. Germline-derived CDR1 and CDR2 are MNHEY and SMNVEV (reference sequence). The V gene end was trimmed by 4 bases and the J gene end by 0 bases; junction bases not matched to a gene: 6. The CDR3 sequence is CASSWRTGGFSGANVLTF. CDR3 DNA: TGTGCCAGCAGTTGGCGGACAGGGGGGTTCTCTGGGGCCAACGTCCTGACTTTC.

The rearrangement joins TRBV7-3 to TRBJ2-3, with D possibly matching TRBD2 (7 bases). This CDR3 is 11 amino acids long. The V gene lost 3 bases and the J gene lost 10 bases, with 8 bases spanning the gap. The germline V gene has CDR1 SGHTA and CDR2 FQGTGA. Here the CDR3 reads CASSLGGPQYF. In nucleotides, the CDR3 is TGTGCCAGCAGCTTGGGGGGGCCGCAGTATTTT. The full variable domain, completed using reference TRBV7-3 and TRBJ2-3, is GAGVSQTPSNKVTEKGKYVELRCDPISGHTALYWYRQSLGQGPEFLIYFQGTGAADDSGLPNDRFFAVRPEGSVSTLKIQRTERGDSAVYLCASSLGGPQYFGPGTRLTVL.

The chain joins TRBV11-2 to TRBJ1-3; D not resolved. The CDR3 length is 15 residues. The germline V gene encodes CDR1 SGHAT and CDR2 FQNNGV. V was shortened by 2 bases and J by 0 bases, with 8 bases between the two germline ends. DNA of the CDR3: TGTGCCAGCAGCTTAAACGCGATCTCTGGAAACACCATATATTTT. Translation: CASSLNAISGNTIYF.

DNA for the CDR3: TGTGCCAGCAGCCTTAAACAGGGTACGAACGAGCAGTACTTC. This codes for CASSLKQGTNEQYF. V is TRBV5-4 and J is TRBJ2-7, with TRBD1 as a possible D gene (6 bases). V gave up 4 bases and J gave up 5 bases, with 16 bases separating them. The CDR3 runs to 14 residues. Germline V gene data show CDR1 as SGHNT and CDR2 as YYREEE (reference sequence).

The J gene is TRBJ2-3, the V gene TRBV19; D call uncertain. The CDR3 is made up of 13 amino acids. The V end was cut by 5 bases, the J end by 6 bases, with 12 bases between. CDR1 LNHDA and CDR2 SQIVND come from the germline V gene (reference sequence). This CDR3 is CASSPSIMDTQYF. The CDR3 DNA reads TGTGCCAGTAGTCCCAGTATCATGGATACGCAGTATTTT. Filled out from reference TRBV19 and TRBJ2-3, the complete variable domain reads DGGITQSPKYLFRKEGQNVTLSCEQNLNHDAMYWYRQDPGQGLRLIYYSQIVNDFQKGDIAEGYSVSREKKESFPLTVTSAQKNPTAFYLCASSPSIMDTQYFGPGTRLTVL.

The V call is TRBV7-9, the J call TRBJ2-7; 9 nucleotides align to TRBD1. V lost 2 bases and J lost 4; bases outside the gene matches: 9. Looked up from germline, CDR1 is SEHNR and CDR2 is FQNEAQ (reference sequence). The CDR3 covers 16 residues. This CDR3 reads CASSLSGGTGLYEQYF. The CDR3 DNA reads as TGTGCCAGCAGCTTATCCGGAGGGACAGGGCTATACGAGCAGTACTTC.

This rearrangement joins TRBV6-2 or TRBV6-3 to TRBJ1-5; possibly TRBD1 for D (5 bases). Trimming cost V 2 bases and J 3 bases, with 8 bases left between them. This CDR3 comprises 14 residues. The germline V gene has CDR1 MNHEY and CDR2 SVGEGT. The CDR3 here is CASSYRDYNQPQHF. The CDR3 DNA sequence: TGTGCCAGCAGTTACAGGGACTACAATCAGCCCCAGCATTTT.

V gene TRBV6-5 combines with J gene TRBJ2-7; a possible D gene is TRBD2 (6 bases). This CDR3 is built from 13 residues. V lost 8 bases to trimming and J lost 4 bases, with 15 bases between them. The germline gives CDR1 MNHEY, CDR2 SVGAGI. CDR3 amino acids: CASWSSALYEQYF. CDR3 in DNA: TGTGCCAGCTGGTCTAGCGCCCTTTACGAGCAGTACTTC.

This chain links TRBV4-3 with TRBJ1-2; 7 bases map to TRBD1. The trim removed 1 base at V and 5 bases at J, leaving 7 bases unmatched. The CDR3 loop spans 15 amino acids. CDR1 LGHNA and CDR2 YSLEER come from the germline V gene. CDR3 region: CASSQGPGQTYGYTF. The CDR3 DNA follows: TGCGCCAGCAGCCAAGGCCCGGGACAGACTTATGGCTACACCTTC.

This chain links TRBV29-1 with TRBJ2-3; perhaps TRBD2 as D (6 bases). Germline V gives CDR1 SQVTM, CDR2 ANQGSEA. The CDR3 length is 13 residues. Trimming cost V 5 bases and J 4 bases, with 13 bases left between them. CDR3 DNA: TGCAGCGTTTCCAGAGCGGGCGCAGATACGCAGTATTTT. Its translation is CSVSRAGADTQYF.

The chain couples TRBV6-5 to TRBJ1-2, with a weak D call TRBD1 (6 bases). CDR1 is MNHEY and CDR2 is SVGAGI in the germline V gene. The CDR3 is made up of 15 amino acids. V lost 5 bases, J lost 4 bases, and 17 bases lay in between. DNA for the CDR3: TGTGCCAGCAGTCGGTCGACAGGCACTTCCTATGGCTACACCTTC. It yields the protein CASSRSTGTSYGYTF.

The chain combines TRBV27 with TRBJ2-7; D call uncertain. Germline V lookup: CDR1 MNHEY, CDR2 SMNVEV (reference sequence). There are 14 residues in the CDR3. The V end lost 7 bases, the J end lost 2 bases, and 15 bases lay between the germline ends. The chain's CDR3 is CASKLLPNAYEQYF. The CDR3 coding sequence is TGTGCCAGCAAACTCCTACCCAATGCCTACGAGCAGTACTTC.

This chain connects TRBV19 to TRBJ2-3, with 9 nucleotides matching TRBD1. The CDR3 is made up of 16 amino acids. V was pared by 3 bases and J by 7 bases, with 11 bases of the junction left unmatched. Germline V gene lookup returns CDR1 LNHDA and CDR2 SQIVND (reference sequence). As DNA, the CDR3 is TGTGCCAGTAGTATGGGGTCGAGACAGGGGGTTAATACGCAGTATTTT. Its protein product is CASSMGSRQGVNTQYF.

The chain joins TRBV7-6 to TRBJ1-6; TRBD1 is a possible D gene (6 bases). The CDR3 totals 17 residues. V was cut by 5 bases and J by 8 bases, with 22 bases left in between. Per germline, CDR1 SGHVS and CDR2 FNYEAQ. The CDR3 region has the DNA TGTGCCAGCAGCCAAGGGGGTGGTAGGACAGCCCATTCACCCCTCCACTTT. Its protein product is CASSQGGGRTAHSPLHF.

This clone was seen only once. The chain recombines TRBV6-1 with TRBJ1-6; perhaps TRBD1 as D (5 bases). The length of the CDR3 is 15 residues. Germline values: CDR1 MNHNS, CDR2 SASEGT. V was shortened by 3 bases and J by 14 bases, with 20 bases between the two germline ends. The CDR3 spells CASSEMGTGSAALHF. The CDR3 region has the DNA TGTGCCAGCAGTGAGATGGGTACAGGCTCCGCGGCCCTCCACTTT.

V usage is TRBV3-1 (or the pseudogene TRBV3-2) and J usage is TRBJ2-3, with 12 bases fitting TRBD2. V was pared by 1 base and J by 6 bases, with 8 bases of the junction left unmatched. Germline CDR1 and CDR2: LGHDT and YNNKEL (reference sequence). The CDR3 has 17 amino acids. CDR3 nucleotides: TGTGCCAGCAGCCAAGGGCTAGCGGGGGGGCCGGAGGATACGCAGTATTTT. Protein sequence: CASSQGLAGGPEDTQYF.

V usage is TRBV4-1 and J usage is TRBJ2-7; 12 bases align to TRBD1. V trimming: 5 bases; J trimming: 6 bases; junction bases outside the gene matches: 8. This CDR3 has 15 amino acids. Germline assignment: CDR1 MGHRA and CDR2 YSYEKL. CDR3 residues: CASSAGQGAVFEQYF. In nucleotides, the CDR3 is TGCGCCAGCAGCGCGGGACAGGGGGCGGTTTTCGAGCAGTACTTC.

The genes are TRBV6-1 and TRBJ2-2; D is possibly TRBD1 (5 bases). The CDR3 contains 14 residues. The germline V gene has CDR1 MNHNS and CDR2 SASEGT. The V end lost 3 bases, the J end lost 4 bases, and 9 bases lay between the germline ends. Here the CDR3 reads CASSEQGGTGELFF. CDR3 coding DNA: TGTGCCAGCAGTGAGCAGGGTGGCACCGGGGAGCTGTTTTTT.

J is TRBJ2-7 and V is TRBV11-3; D may be TRBD2 (7 bases). The CDR3 extends over 13 amino acids. From germline, CDR1 is SGHNT and CDR2 YENEEA. Trimming took 6 bases from V and 3 from J, leaving 12 bases between them. Here the CDR3 reads CASRQGGGYEQYF. CDR3 bases: TGTGCCAGCAGACAGGGAGGGGGCTACGAGCAGTACTTC. Supplemented by reference TRBV11-3 and TRBJ2-7, the full variable domain reads EAGVVQSPRYKIIEKKQPVAFWCNPISGHNTLYWYLQNLGQGPELLIRYENEEAVDDSQLPKDRFSAERLKGVDSTLKIQPAELGDSAVYLCASRQGGGYEQYFGPGTRLTVT.

DNA of the CDR3: TGTGCCAGCTCACCCCAGGGGGCGAAGCCCGGGGAGCTGTTTTTT. Residues: CASSPQGAKPGELFF. The chain carries TRBV18 and TRBJ2-2, with TRBD1 matching 8 bases. The CDR3 sequence is 15 residues long. V trimming: 3 bases; J trimming: 6 bases; junction bases outside the gene matches: 6. CDR1 is KGHSH and CDR2 is LQKENI in the germline V gene.

This chain connects TRBV29-1 to TRBJ1-1; TRBD1 might be the D (5 bases). Trimming shortened V by 6 bases and J by 3 bases, and 14 bases separated the two germline ends. Germline loops: CDR1 SQVTM, CDR2 ANQGSEA. The CDR3 has 13 amino acids. CDR3 in DNA: TGCAGCGTGCCCGGGGGGTCTTACACTGAAGCTTTCTTT. Translation: CSVPGGSYTEAFF.

The J gene is TRBJ2-3, the V gene TRBV6-5, with 9 bases matching TRBD2. This CDR3 spans 16 amino acids. CDR1 is MNHEY, CDR2 SVGAGI, per germline. Trimming at V came to 4 bases and at J to 6 bases, leaving 11 bases not matched to a gene. DNA for the CDR3: TGTGCCAGCAGTTCCGGGGTAGCGGGGGAACGGGATACGCAGTATTTT. Amino acid sequence: CASSSGVAGERDTQYF.

The V and J genes are TRBV25-1 and TRBJ2-5, with 11 bases that match TRBD2. This CDR3 has 17 amino acids. Trimming at V came to 2 bases and at J to 2 bases, leaving 7 bases not matched to a gene. Germline-derived CDR1 and CDR2 are MGHDK and SYGVNS. The CDR3, as DNA: TGTGCCAGCAGTGAAGGGCTAGCGGGGGGTCAGCAAGAGACCCAGTACTTC. It specifies CASSEGLAGGQQETQYF. The complete variable domain, with remaining parts taken from reference TRBV25-1 and TRBJ2-5, reads EADIYQTPRYLVIGTGKKITLECSQTMGHDKMYWYQQDPGMELHLIHYSYGVNSTEKGDLSSESTVSRIRTEHFPLTLESARPSHTSQYLCASSEGLAGGQQETQYFGPGTRLLVL.

This chain links TRBV2 with TRBJ1-2, with a possible D match to TRBD1 (5 bases). The germline gives CDR1 SNHLY, CDR2 FYNNEI. There are 14 residues in the CDR3. V was shortened by 4 bases and J by 7 bases, with 16 bases between the two germline ends. CDR3 sequence: CASSGGDQGGGYTF. CDR3 nucleotides: TGTGCCAGCAGTGGGGGAGATCAGGGAGGTGGCTACACCTTC.

The CDR3 sequence: CASTLPANYGYTF. The CDR3 nucleotides read TGTGCCAGCACTCTCCCGGCTAACTATGGCTACACCTTC. The V call is TRBV28, the J call TRBJ1-2; D remains ambiguous. The CDR3 covers 13 residues. CDR1 is MDHEN, CDR2 SYDVKM, per germline. V lost 7 bases to trimming and J lost 0 bases, with 9 bases between them.

The chain combines TRBV30 with TRBJ1-5; weak D call: TRBD1 (5 bases). V lost 2 bases and J 4 bases, leaving 9 bases between the germline ends. Germline CDR1 reads GTSNPN; CDR2 reads SVGIG (reference sequence). This CDR3 has 13 residues. CDR3 sequence reads: CAWSPRGNQPQHF. CDR3 nucleotides: TGTGCCTGGAGTCCCCGGGGGAATCAGCCCCAGCATTTT.

The chain has TRBV4-2 and TRBJ1-3; TRBD1 matches 7 bases. The germline V gene has CDR1 LGHNA and CDR2 YNFKEQ. Trimming took 0 bases from V and 0 from J; bases not matched to a gene: 2. The CDR3 is made up of 16 amino acids. The CDR3: CASSQDWTGSGNTIYF. CDR3 DNA: TGTGCCAGCAGCCAAGATTGGACAGGCTCTGGAAACACCATATATTTT.

CDR3 coding DNA: TGTGCCAGCAGGTCAGGGACAGGGGCTGGAAACACCATATATTTT. It translates to CASRSGTGAGNTIYF. This sequence joins TRBV6-6 and TRBJ1-3; 10 bases are a match to TRBD1. After removal of 6 bases from V and 2 bases from J, the junction contained 4 bases not matched to a gene. The CDR3 is 15 amino acids. Looked up from germline, CDR1 is MNHNY and CDR2 is SVGAGI (reference sequence).

V usage is TRBV10-3 and J usage is TRBJ2-1; TRBD2 agrees at 9 bases. Germline-derived CDR1 and CDR2 are ENHRY and SYGVKD. CDR3 length equals 14 residues. Trimming took 8 bases from V and 7 from J; bases not matched to a gene: 9. The CDR3 DNA reads as TGTGCCATCGGGAGCGGGGGGTTGTGGAATGAGCAGTTCTTC. Its protein product is CAIGSGGLWNEQFF.

The V and J genes are TRBV12-3 or TRBV12-4 and TRBJ1-1; no firm D call. The CDR3 loop spans 13 amino acids. V shed 2 bases and J shed 1 base, with 5 bases lying between them. CDR3 bases: TGTGCCAGCAGTTTATCAGAGAACACTGAAGCTTTCTTT. This sequence encodes CASSLSENTEAFF.